This T cell receptor (beta chain) was sequenced during a study of identical twins. Study conclusions and caveats: Within cord blood, abundant beta clonotypes carried fewer insertions, but memory repertoires showed no such trend.

Everyone who donated was a healthy Caucasian. This clonotype was counted at least ten times. Antigen: not known. The trim removed 5 bases at V and 0 bases at J, leaving 8 bases unmatched. Germline loops: CDR1 SQVTM, CDR2 ANQGSEA. CDR3 length: 16 amino acids. Each cDNA held unique molecular identifiers, and template switching gave it a universal primer site. In TCRdb, the 5' RACE reads were re-called with MiXCR into one record per CDR3 protein. The profile covers 120,000 to 150,000 distinct CDR3 sequences, with under 4.5% appearing a single time and approximately 7.7% taken by the ten largest. The sequencing sample was made of memory T cells sorted from blood. The rearrangement links TRBV29-1 to TRBJ2-2; 8 bases map to TRBD1. This TCR was recovered from a man younger than 30 in good health. CDR3 sequence: CSVRTGNGANTGELFF. In DNA, the CDR3 is TGCAGCGTTCGGACAGGGAATGGGGCGAACACCGGGGAGCTGTTTTTT.